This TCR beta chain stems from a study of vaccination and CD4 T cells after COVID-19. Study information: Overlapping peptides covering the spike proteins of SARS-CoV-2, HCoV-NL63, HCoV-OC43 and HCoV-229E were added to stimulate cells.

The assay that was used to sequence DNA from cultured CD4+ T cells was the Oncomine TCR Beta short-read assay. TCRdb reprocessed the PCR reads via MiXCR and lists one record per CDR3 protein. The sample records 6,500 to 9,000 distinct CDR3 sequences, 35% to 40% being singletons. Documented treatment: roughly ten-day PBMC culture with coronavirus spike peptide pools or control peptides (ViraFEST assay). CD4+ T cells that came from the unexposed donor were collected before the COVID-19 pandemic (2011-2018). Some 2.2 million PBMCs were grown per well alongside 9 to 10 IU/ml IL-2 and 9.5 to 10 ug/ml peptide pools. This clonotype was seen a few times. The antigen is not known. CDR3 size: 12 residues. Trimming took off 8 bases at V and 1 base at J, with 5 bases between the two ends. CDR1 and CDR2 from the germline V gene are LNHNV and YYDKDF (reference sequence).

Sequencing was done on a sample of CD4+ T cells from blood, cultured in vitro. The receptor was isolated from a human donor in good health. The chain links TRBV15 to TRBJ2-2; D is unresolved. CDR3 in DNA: TGTGCCACCGGAAGGAACACCGGGGAGCTGTTTTTT. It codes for CATGRNTGELFF. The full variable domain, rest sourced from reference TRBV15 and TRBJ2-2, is DAMVIQNPRYQVTQFGKPVTLSCSQTLNHNVMYWYQQKSSQAPKLLFHYYDKDFNNEADTPDNFQSRRPNTSFCFLDIRSPGLGDTAMYLCATGRNTGELFFGEGSRLTVL.